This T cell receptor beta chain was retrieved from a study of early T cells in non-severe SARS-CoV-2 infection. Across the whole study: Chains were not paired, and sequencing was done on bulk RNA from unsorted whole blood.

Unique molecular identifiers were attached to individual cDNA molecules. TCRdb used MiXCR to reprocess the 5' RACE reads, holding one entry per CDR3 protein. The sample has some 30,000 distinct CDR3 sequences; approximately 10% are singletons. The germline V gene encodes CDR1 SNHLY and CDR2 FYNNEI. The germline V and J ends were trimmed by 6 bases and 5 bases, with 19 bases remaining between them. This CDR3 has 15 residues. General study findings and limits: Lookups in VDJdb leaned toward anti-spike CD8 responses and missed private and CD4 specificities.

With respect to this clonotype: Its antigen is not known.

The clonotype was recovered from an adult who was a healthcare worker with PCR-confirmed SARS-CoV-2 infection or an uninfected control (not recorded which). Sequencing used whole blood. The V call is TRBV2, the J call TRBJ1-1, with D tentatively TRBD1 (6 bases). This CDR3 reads CASRGLQGPVTEAFF. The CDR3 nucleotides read TGTGCCAGCAGGGGCTTACAGGGTCCAGTGACTGAAGCTTTCTTT.